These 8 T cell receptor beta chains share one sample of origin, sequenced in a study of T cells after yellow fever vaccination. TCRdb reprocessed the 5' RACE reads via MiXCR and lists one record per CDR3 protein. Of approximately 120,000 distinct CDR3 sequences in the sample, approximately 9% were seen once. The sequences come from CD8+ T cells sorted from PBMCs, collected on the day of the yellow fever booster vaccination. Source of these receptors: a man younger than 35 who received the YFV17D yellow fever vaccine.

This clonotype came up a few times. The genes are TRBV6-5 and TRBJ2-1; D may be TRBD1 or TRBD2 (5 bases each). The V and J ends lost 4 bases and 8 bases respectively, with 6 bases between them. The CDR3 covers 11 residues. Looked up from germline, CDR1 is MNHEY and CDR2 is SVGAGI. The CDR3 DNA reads TGTGCCAGCAGTTGGGGGTATGAGCAGTTCTTC. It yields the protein CASSWGYEQFF.

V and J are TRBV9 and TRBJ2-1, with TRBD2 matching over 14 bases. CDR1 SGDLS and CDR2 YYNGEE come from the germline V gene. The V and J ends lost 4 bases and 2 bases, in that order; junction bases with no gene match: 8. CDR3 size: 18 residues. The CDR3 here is CASSPGLAGATPYNEQFF. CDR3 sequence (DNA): TGTGCCAGCAGCCCGGGACTAGCGGGGGCCACACCCTACAATGAGCAGTTCTTC.

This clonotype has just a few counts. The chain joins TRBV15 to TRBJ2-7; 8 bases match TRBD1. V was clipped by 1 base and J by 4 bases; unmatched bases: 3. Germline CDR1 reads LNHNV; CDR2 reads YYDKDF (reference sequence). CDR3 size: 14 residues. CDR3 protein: CATSRGTGWYEQYF. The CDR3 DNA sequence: TGTGCCACCAGCAGAGGGACAGGGTGGTACGAGCAGTACTTC. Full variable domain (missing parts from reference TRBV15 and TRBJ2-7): DAMVIQNPRYQVTQFGKPVTLSCSQTLNHNVMYWYQQKSSQAPKLLFHYYDKDFNNEADTPDNFQSRRPNTSFCFLDIRSPGLGDTAMYLCATSRGTGWYEQYFGPGTRLTVT.

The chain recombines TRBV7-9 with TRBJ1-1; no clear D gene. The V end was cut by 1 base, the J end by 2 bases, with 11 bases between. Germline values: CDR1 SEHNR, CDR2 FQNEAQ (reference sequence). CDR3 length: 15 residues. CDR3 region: CASSLGQGTNTEAFF. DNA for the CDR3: TGTGCCAGCAGCTTAGGGCAAGGTACCAACACTGAAGCTTTCTTT.

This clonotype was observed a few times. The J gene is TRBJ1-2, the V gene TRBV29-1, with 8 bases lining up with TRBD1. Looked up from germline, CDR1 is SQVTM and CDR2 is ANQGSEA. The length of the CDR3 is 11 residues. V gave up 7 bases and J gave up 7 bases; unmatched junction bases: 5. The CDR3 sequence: CSEKTGVGYTF. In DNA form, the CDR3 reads TGCAGCGAGAAGACAGGGGTTGGCTACACCTTC.

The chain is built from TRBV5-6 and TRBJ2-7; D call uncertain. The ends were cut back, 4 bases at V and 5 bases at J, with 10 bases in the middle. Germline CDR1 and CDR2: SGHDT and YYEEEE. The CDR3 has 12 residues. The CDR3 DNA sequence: TGTGCCAGCAGCCCCGGTCAGGACGAGCAGTACTTC. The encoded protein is CASSPGQDEQYF.

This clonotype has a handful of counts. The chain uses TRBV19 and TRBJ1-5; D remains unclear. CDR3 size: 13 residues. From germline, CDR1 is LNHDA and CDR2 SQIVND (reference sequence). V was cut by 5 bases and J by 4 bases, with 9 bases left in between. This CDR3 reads CASSQVDNQPQHF. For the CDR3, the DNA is TGTGCCAGTAGTCAGGTCGATAATCAGCCCCAGCATTTT. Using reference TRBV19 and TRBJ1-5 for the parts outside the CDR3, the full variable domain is DGGITQSPKYLFRKEGQNVTLSCEQNLNHDAMYWYRQDPGQGLRLIYYSQIVNDFQKGDIAEGYSVSREKKESFPLTVTSAQKNPTAFYLCASSQVDNQPQHFGDGTRLSIL.

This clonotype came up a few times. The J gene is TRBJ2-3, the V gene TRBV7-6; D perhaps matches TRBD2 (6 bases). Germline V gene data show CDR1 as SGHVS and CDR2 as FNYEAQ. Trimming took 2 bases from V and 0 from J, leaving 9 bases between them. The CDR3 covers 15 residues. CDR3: CASSLRRGSTDTQYF. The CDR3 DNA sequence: TGTGCCAGCAGCTTACGGCGGGGTAGCACAGATACGCAGTATTTT.